Below, 30 T cell receptor beta chains from the same sample are listed, as sequenced in a study of cytomegalovirus exposure and HLA in healthy donors. The PCR made use of 60 Vbeta and 13 Jbeta primers. Clones were sequenced by immunoSEQ multiplex PCR, and TCRdb holds only the in-frame ones, with some missing. The sample shows about 75,000 clones, around 80% of them seen only once. Sequencing was done on a sample of PBMCs. The source is a man in his 70s in good health and CMV-seropositive.

This clone has only one observation. The V and J genes are TRBV5-1 and TRBJ2-5; 9 nucleotides match TRBD1. Looked up from germline, CDR1 is SGHRS and CDR2 is YFSETQ. The J segment lost 5 bases and the V segment lost 5 bases, leaving 4 bases of the junction unmatched. The CDR3 sequence is 13 residues long. CDR3 loop: CASRWDRVETQYF. The CDR3 coding sequence is TGCGCCAGCAGATGGGACAGGGTGGAGACCCAGTACTTC. Full variable domain (rest looked up from reference TRBV5-1 and TRBJ2-5): KAGVTQTPRYLIKTRGQQVTLSCSPISGHRSVSWYQQTPGQGLQFLFEYFSETQRNKGNFPGRFSGRQFSNSRSEMNVSTLELGDSALYLCASRWDRVETQYFGPGTRLLVL.

The rearrangement links TRBV7-9 to TRBJ2-2, with TRBD2 matching over 13 bases. The CDR3 totals 16 residues. Trimming cost V 4 bases and J 7 bases; bases outside gene matches: 6. The V gene's germline CDR1 is SEHNR and CDR2 FQNEAQ (reference sequence). The chain's CDR3 is CASSSGTSGTDGELFF. In DNA, the CDR3 is TGTGCCAGCAGCTCCGGGACTAGCGGGACGGACGGGGAGCTGTTTTTT.

The chain carries TRBV6-5 and TRBJ1-1; no clear D gene. There are 14 residues in the CDR3. The V end lost 2 bases, the J end lost 8 bases, and 15 bases lay between the germline ends. Germline lookup yields CDR1 MNHEY and CDR2 SVGAGI. The CDR3 coding sequence is TGTGCCAGCAGTTACAAACCTACACAGCCGGAAGCTTTCTTT. This codes for CASSYKPTQPEAFF.

This chain uses TRBV10-3 with TRBJ1-1; a weak D match, TRBD1 (5 bases). The length of the CDR3 is 15 residues. Germline V gene lookup returns CDR1 ENHRY and CDR2 SYGVKD. Trimming left V 7 bases short and J 1 base short, with 16 bases between. For the CDR3, the DNA is TGTGCCATCAAAGGGGAGGGAGGGACGAACACTGAAGCTTTCTTT. Amino acids: CAIKGEGGTNTEAFF.

This clone was observed once. V usage is TRBV13 and J usage is TRBJ2-7, with 12 bases matching TRBD1. The V and J ends lost 5 bases and 4 bases, in that order; junction bases with no gene match: 3. Germline V gene sequence: CDR1 PRHDT, CDR2 FYEKMQ (reference sequence). The CDR3 is 14 amino acids. The CDR3: CASSRGQGAYEQYF. In DNA, the CDR3 is TGTGCCAGCAGCCGGGGACAGGGGGCGTACGAGCAGTACTTC. Drawing the rest from reference TRBV13 and TRBJ2-7, the complete variable domain is AAGVIQSPRHLIKEKRETATLKCYPIPRHDTVYWYQQGPGQDPQFLISFYEKMQSDKGSIPDRFSAQQFSDYHSELNMSSLELGDSALYFCASSRGQGAYEQYFGPGTRLTVT.

This chain links TRBV6-5 with TRBJ2-7; D possibly corresponds to TRBD1 (5 bases). The germline gives CDR1 MNHEY, CDR2 SVGAGI. This CDR3 is built from 13 residues. V lost 8 bases to trimming and J lost 1 base, with 12 bases between them. The CDR3 spells CASRQPPSYEQYF. In nucleotides, the CDR3 is TGTGCCAGCCGACAGCCGCCGTCCTACGAGCAGTACTTC.

The chain carries TRBV6-1 and TRBJ1-1; 7 bases fit TRBD1. V lost 7 bases to trimming and J lost 3 bases; unmatched junction nucleotides: 11. The CDR3 has 15 amino acids. Germline V gene data show CDR1 as MNHNS and CDR2 as SASEGT. The CDR3: CASKFAGGSYTEAFF. CDR3 DNA: TGTGCCAGCAAATTCGCAGGGGGATCTTACACTGAAGCTTTCTTT.

The chain carries TRBV29-1 and TRBJ2-7; a weak D match, TRBD1 (5 bases). Between the trimmed V and J ends, which lost 4 bases and 5 bases, there was a span of 18 bases. The CDR3 runs 14 residues. Per germline, CDR1 SQVTM and CDR2 ANQGSEA. In DNA form, the CDR3 reads TGCAGCGTTGTCGACAGACCTACCCATCACGAGCAGTACTTC. Translation gives CSVVDRPTHHEQYF.

V is TRBV2 and J is TRBJ1-5, with TRBD1 matching over 9 bases. Germline assignment: CDR1 SNHLY and CDR2 FYNNEI. Germline trimming cut 5 bases from V and 5 bases from J; bases unmatched to any gene: 7. The CDR3 has 15 residues. The CDR3 coding sequence is TGTGCCAGCAGTCCGGGACAGGGCTGGGATCAGCCCCAGCATTTT. This sequence encodes CASSPGQGWDQPQHF.

This clone was recorded once. The V and J genes are TRBV4-1 and TRBJ1-6, with 10 bases aligning to TRBD1. The CDR3 has 19 amino acids. The germline CDR1 and CDR2 sequences are MGHRA and YSYEKL. The trim removed 4 bases at V and 4 bases at J, leaving 13 bases unmatched. DNA of the CDR3: TGCGCCAGCAGCCCCCAAAGTCTAGGGACAGGGGTTTATAATTCACCCCTCCACTTT. It codes for CASSPQSLGTGVYNSPLHF.

The chain joins TRBV19 to TRBJ2-7, with 9 bases identical to TRBD1. With 6 bases clipped from V and 9 bases from J, the junction kept 12 bases outside the gene matches. Germline loops: CDR1 LNHDA, CDR2 SQIVND (reference sequence). This CDR3 has 14 residues. For the CDR3, the DNA is TGTGCCAGTAGCCTATGGGACAGGGCGCAAGCGCAGTACTTC. Amino acids: CASSLWDRAQAQYF.

The chain carries TRBV4-1 and TRBJ2-7, with D tentatively TRBD1 (5 bases). V lost 1 base and J 0 bases, leaving 10 bases between the germline ends. Germline lookup yields CDR1 MGHRA and CDR2 YSYEKL. CDR3 length equals 15 residues. CDR3 region: CASSQGQPPSYEQYF. As DNA, the CDR3 is TGCGCCAGCAGCCAAGGACAGCCACCCTCCTACGAGCAGTACTTC.

The V and J genes are TRBV30 and TRBJ2-7, with a possible D match to TRBD1 (7 bases). Trimming stripped 3 bases from V and 3 bases from J, with 15 bases between. Per germline, CDR1 GTSNPN and CDR2 SVGIG (reference sequence). The CDR3 covers 14 residues. CDR3 DNA sequence: TGTGCCTGGAGCCCGCAGGGGGGAGTCTACGAGCAGTACTTC. This gives the protein CAWSPQGGVYEQYF.

This clone was seen once. The V call is TRBV27, the J call TRBJ1-1, with D maybe TRBD1 (5 bases). The germline V gene has CDR1 MNHEY and CDR2 SMNVEV (reference sequence). The V end lost 5 bases, the J end lost 5 bases, and 18 bases lay between the germline ends. The CDR3 length is 15 residues. As DNA, the CDR3 is TGTGCCAGCAGTACTTTCGGGGGAAAGGGGACTGAAGCTTTCTTT. This sequence encodes CASSTFGGKGTEAFF.

The chain employs TRBV14 and TRBJ1-1; no firm D call. With 2 bases removed from V and 8 bases from J, the gap between germline ends came to 15 bases. This CDR3 has 14 amino acids. The germline V gene has CDR1 SGHDN and CDR2 FVKESK. In DNA form, the CDR3 reads TGTGCCAGCAGCCAAAGGTCAGGATTTCTAGAAGCTTTCTTT. Translation: CASSQRSGFLEAFF.

A single count supports this clone. The chain carries TRBV6-1 and TRBJ1-1; no firm D call. Germline V gene lookup returns CDR1 MNHNS and CDR2 SASEGT. CDR3 size: 15 residues. The germline V and J ends were trimmed by 6 bases and 1 base, with 15 bases remaining between them. CDR3: CASRGWRERNTEAFF. Here the CDR3 DNA reads TGTGCCAGCAGGGGTTGGAGGGAAAGGAACACTGAAGCTTTCTTT.

The chain is built from TRBV28 and TRBJ2-5, with D tentatively TRBD2 (7 bases). Germline V lookup: CDR1 MDHEN, CDR2 SYDVKM. There are 15 residues in the CDR3. V dropped 2 bases and J dropped 5 bases, with 15 bases sitting between them. CDR3 sequence: CASSLGGGRGETQYF. CDR3 sequence (DNA): TGTGCCAGCAGTTTAGGGGGGGGCCGGGGGGAGACCCAGTACTTC.

The chain links TRBV5-4 to TRBJ2-3; 10 bases map to TRBD2. Looked up from germline, CDR1 is SGHNT and CDR2 is YYREEE (reference sequence). The CDR3 covers 15 residues. V lost 4 bases and J lost 5; bases outside the gene matches: 7. The DNA for the CDR3 is TGTGCCAGCAGCCCCGGACTAGCGGAGGGAGATACGCAGTATTTT. Its protein is CASSPGLAEGDTQYF.

The chain recombines TRBV23-1 with TRBJ2-1; tentative D call: TRBD1 (6 bases). TRBV23-1 has ORF status, its function being uncertain. Trimming took 3 bases from V and 8 from J, leaving 14 bases between them. CDR3 length equals 14 residues. The CDR3 region has the DNA TGCGCCAGCAGTCATTCTCGGCCAGGGGATGAGCAGTTCTTC. This translates into CASSHSRPGDEQFF.

The chain uses TRBV6-5 and TRBJ1-4, with 8 nucleotides matching TRBD1. Per the germline V gene, CDR1 is MNHEY and CDR2 is SVGAGI. Unmatched junction bases numbered 6, after V lost 4 bases and J lost 8 bases. The CDR3 length is 14 residues. The CDR3 protein is CASSSDRGGEKLFF. In nucleotides, the CDR3 is TGTGCCAGCAGTTCAGACAGGGGAGGGGAAAAACTGTTTTTT.

J is TRBJ2-3 and V is TRBV29-1; a weak D match, TRBD2 (6 bases). Germline V gene lookup returns CDR1 SQVTM and CDR2 ANQGSEA. The CDR3 spans 14 residues. The germline V and J ends were trimmed by 6 bases and 0 bases, with 13 bases remaining between them. The CDR3 region is CSVPRGTSTDTQYF. As DNA, the CDR3 is TGCAGCGTCCCTCGCGGGACTAGCACAGATACGCAGTATTTT.

In its sample, this clone was seen once. Compared with germline, one end of the junction differs, possibly owing to a read error. This rearrangement joins TRBV6-1 to TRBJ2-7; TRBD2 matches 7 bases. The CDR3 spans 13 residues. CDR1 is MNHNS, CDR2 SASEGT, per germline. CDR3 region: CAGSSSGAYEQYF. The CDR3 DNA sequence: TGTGCCGGCAGTTCGAGCGGGGCCTACGAGCAGTACTTC.

The chain's CDR3 is CASRAAVSGGYTF. CDR3 sequence (DNA): TGTGCCAGTAGGGCGGCGGTGTCAGGGGGCTACACCTTC. V gene TRBV19 combines with J gene TRBJ1-2; possible D gene TRBD1, 5 bases. The germline gives CDR1 LNHDA, CDR2 SQIVND (reference sequence). The CDR3 contains 13 residues. V was pared by 6 bases and J by 8 bases, with 16 bases between.

This sequence joins TRBV2 and TRBJ1-5; the D is unclear. Germline loops: CDR1 SNHLY, CDR2 FYNNEI. CDR3 length: 19 residues. The V end was cut by 2 bases, the J end by 0 bases, with 20 bases between. This chain's CDR3 is CASSEMALGLLRSNQPQHF. Written as DNA, the CDR3 is TGTGCCAGCAGTGAAATGGCGCTGGGCTTACTGCGTAGCAATCAGCCCCAGCATTTT.

This clone appeared a few times. The V and J genes are TRBV10-1 and TRBJ1-2, with 7 positions matching TRBD1. The ends lost 6 bases at V and 5 bases at J; junction bases unmatched: 9. Germline CDR1 reads WNHNN; CDR2 reads SYGVQD (reference sequence). The CDR3 consists of 14 residues. CDR3 sequence (DNA): TGCGCCAGCAGACCAGACAGGGATACTTATGGCTACACCTTC. This translates into CASRPDRDTYGYTF.

This chain joins TRBV13 and TRBJ1-1; D call uncertain. Looked up from germline, CDR1 is PRHDT and CDR2 is FYEKMQ (reference sequence). V lost 0 bases and J 0 bases, leaving 5 bases between the germline ends. This CDR3 has 14 residues. The DNA for the CDR3 is TGTGCCAGCAGCTTAGGTCTATTGAACACTGAAGCTTTCTTT. It codes for CASSLGLLNTEAFF.

The chain joins TRBV10-3 to TRBJ1-2; D unresolved. CDR3 size: 12 residues. The germline gives CDR1 ENHRY, CDR2 SYGVKD. The V gene lost 7 bases and the J gene lost 6 bases, with 12 bases spanning the gap. The CDR3 nucleotides read TGTGCCATCAATAGAGGTGCGCATGGCTACACCTTC. The encoded protein is CAINRGAHGYTF.

The chain has TRBV7-2 and TRBJ2-7, with a tentative D call TRBD2 (5 bases). Trimming removed 3 bases at V and 0 bases at J, with 9 bases between. Germline CDR1 reads SGHTA; CDR2 reads FQGNSA. The CDR3 has 14 amino acids. The CDR3 DNA reads TGTGCCAGCAGCTTCCAGCGGAGCTCCTACGAGCAGTACTTC. Its protein product is CASSFQRSSYEQYF.

This sequence joins TRBV7-8 and TRBJ1-1; possibly TRBD1 for D (5 bases). The V gene's germline CDR1 is SGHVS and CDR2 FQNEAQ. The CDR3 extends over 14 amino acids. With 5 bases removed from V and 4 bases from J, the gap between germline ends came to 14 bases. CDR3 sequence: CASSIREDSTEAFF. CDR3 coding DNA: TGTGCCAGCAGCATCAGGGAGGATAGCACTGAAGCTTTCTTT.

The rearrangement links TRBV19 to TRBJ1-1; TRBD1 aligns across 9 bases. With 5 bases clipped from V and 5 bases from J, the junction kept 6 bases outside the gene matches. CDR3 length equals 14 residues. CDR1 is LNHDA, CDR2 SQIVND, per germline (reference sequence). DNA for the CDR3: TGTGCCAGTAGTGAGGGACAGGGTATGACTGAAGCTTTCTTT. Amino acid sequence: CASSEGQGMTEAFF.